This T cell receptor (beta chain) was found in a study of T cell responses to AZD1222 COVID-19 vaccine. Overall study context: Some second doses came at about 4 weeks and others at about 12 weeks; these were pooled.

TCRdb keeps only in-frame clones here, not all; method: immunoSEQ multiplex PCR. The table has 150,000 to 200,000 clones, roughly 94% seen once. CDR3 size: 12 residues. Germline values: CDR1 LNHNV, CDR2 YYDKDF (reference sequence). Deletions cut 4 bases from V and 12 bases from J, with 16 bases between. With respect to this clone: The antigen is unknown.

Study-wide points: Mostly white British, mostly female donors; authors suggested clonal diversity may be underestimated.

This specimen was peripheral blood, taken on day 0 of AZD1222 vaccination. The rearrangement links TRBV15 to TRBJ2-7, with a tentative D call TRBD2 (7 bases). The receptor comes from an adult in good health. This CDR3 is CATSKGGGVGYF. The CDR3 bases are TGTGCCACCAGCAAGGGCGGGGGCGTGGGGTACTTC.